These 12 T cell receptor beta chains share one sample of origin, sequenced in a study of OX40 agonist ivuxolimab in advanced cancers. This table comes from immunoSEQ multiplex PCR, and its TCRdb copy is limited to in-frame clones, with some not included. The top ten hold 18% of the sample, which has about 35,000 clones, approximately 80% seen once. The sample consisted of CD4+ or CD8+ T cells sorted from blood, taken in a trial of the OX40 agonist ivuxolimab. These receptors originate from an adult with an advanced solid tumor such as melanoma, head and neck, liver or kidney cancer.

This sequence joins TRBV5-4 and TRBJ2-7; D is unclear. CDR3 length equals 12 residues. The V end was cut by 2 bases, the J end by 3 bases, with 6 bases between. CDR1 is SGHNT, CDR2 YYREEE, per germline (reference sequence). CDR3 amino acids: CASSFGDYEQYF. CDR3 nucleotide sequence: TGTGCCAGCAGCTTTGGTGACTACGAGCAGTACTTC.

The J gene is TRBJ2-7, the V gene TRBV6-1; 7 nucleotides agree with TRBD1. With 7 bases clipped from V and 2 bases from J, the junction kept 8 bases outside the gene matches. This CDR3 is built from 14 residues. The germline V gene encodes CDR1 MNHNS and CDR2 SASEGT. DNA of the CDR3: TGTGCCAGCACCCCCTGGACAGGCGCCTACGAGCAGTACTTC. Residues: CASTPWTGAYEQYF.

This clone was counted once. This rearrangement joins TRBV7-2 to TRBJ2-7; the match to TRBD2 covers 7 bases. Germline V gene sequence: CDR1 SGHTA, CDR2 FQGNSA. V was pared by 5 bases and J by 7 bases, with 11 bases of the junction left unmatched. There are 14 residues in the CDR3. This CDR3 is CASSETLLALEQYF. The CDR3 DNA reads TGTGCCAGCAGCGAGACGCTACTAGCGTTGGAGCAGTACTTC.

This clone was detected once. This rearrangement joins TRBV7-6 to TRBJ2-2; D gene ambiguous. Germline V lookup: CDR1 SGHVS, CDR2 FNYEAQ. Trimming removed 3 bases at V and 2 bases at J, with 7 bases between. The CDR3 extends over 14 amino acids. In DNA, the CDR3 is TGTGCCAGCAGCTTCGAGGCAAACACCGGGGAGCTGTTTTTT. Translated, it gives CASSFEANTGELFF. Supplemented by reference TRBV7-6 and TRBJ2-2, the full variable domain reads GAGVSQSPRYKVTKRGQDVALRCDPISGHVSLYWYRQALGQGPEFLTYFNYEAQQDKSGLPNDRFSAERPEGSISTLTIQRTEQRDSAMYRCASSFEANTGELFFGEGSRLTVL.

This chain links TRBV29-1 with TRBJ2-7, with 8 bases aligning to TRBD2. The CDR3 is 13 residues long. V shed 1 base and J 3 bases; nucleotides not matched to a gene: 2. Germline CDR1 and CDR2: SQVTM and ANQGSEA. DNA of the CDR3: TGCAGCGTTGAAGCGGGACTAGACTACGAGCAGTACTTC. It yields the protein CSVEAGLDYEQYF.

The V gene is TRBV7-9, the J gene TRBJ2-2, with 9 positions matching TRBD2. The CDR3 runs to 16 residues. V gave up 6 bases and J gave up 2 bases; unmatched junction bases: 7. From germline, CDR1 is SEHNR and CDR2 FQNEAQ (reference sequence). CDR3 region: CASREGGRANTGELFF. The DNA of the CDR3 is TGTGCCAGCAGGGAAGGCGGGAGGGCAAACACCGGGGAGCTGTTTTTT.

The rearrangement joins TRBV5-5 to TRBJ1-2; TRBD1 matches 7 bases. The germline gives CDR1 SGHKS, CDR2 YYEKEE (reference sequence). CDR3 length: 14 amino acids. The V segment lost 3 bases and the J segment 3 bases; nucleotides outside the gene matches: 5. The CDR3: CASSSDREDYGYTF. For the CDR3, the DNA is TGTGCCAGCAGCTCTGACAGGGAAGACTATGGCTACACCTTC.

V is TRBV5-1 and J is TRBJ1-1; the D is unclear. The CDR3 has 15 residues. With 0 bases removed from V and 3 bases from J, the gap between germline ends came to 12 bases. The germline V gene has CDR1 SGHRS and CDR2 YFSETQ. CDR3 DNA sequence: TGCGCCAGCAGCTTGGGTCTGGGAGGAGACACTGAAGCTTTCTTT. It is translated as CASSLGLGGDTEAFF.

This CDR3 reads CASSLVGGPSYNEQFF. Written as DNA, the CDR3 is TGTGCCAGCAGCTTAGTGGGGGGTCCGTCCTACAATGAGCAGTTCTTC. The chain uses TRBV7-6 and TRBJ2-1, with a tentative D call TRBD2 (6 bases). V shed 1 base and J shed 1 base, with 11 bases lying between them. Germline V CDR1 and CDR2: SGHVS, FNYEAQ. The CDR3 contains 16 residues.

This chain links TRBV7-9 with TRBJ2-1; 13 bases align to TRBD2. The J segment lost 2 bases and the V segment lost 1 base, leaving 2 bases of the junction unmatched. CDR3 length: 17 residues. CDR1 and CDR2 (germline): SEHNR, FQNEAQ (reference sequence). CDR3 protein: CASSLGLAGGTYNEQFF. The CDR3 DNA sequence: TGTGCCAGCAGCTTAGGACTAGCGGGGGGTACCTACAATGAGCAGTTCTTC.

The chain carries TRBV27 and TRBJ2-5; D possibly uses TRBD1 or TRBD2 (6 bases each). The CDR3 sequence is 13 residues long. V was trimmed by 3 bases and J by 5 bases, leaving 10 bases between them. The germline V gene encodes CDR1 MNHEY and CDR2 SMNVEV (reference sequence). The CDR3 nucleotides read TGTGCCAGCAGTTTGGGGGGCAGGGAGACCCAGTACTTC. Protein: CASSLGGRETQYF.

This clone was found once. This chain connects TRBV2 to TRBJ2-1; 7 bases align to TRBD1. The V gene end was trimmed by 5 bases and the J gene end by 2 bases; junction bases not matched to a gene: 9. CDR1 is SNHLY and CDR2 is FYNNEI in the germline V gene. CDR3 length: 16 residues. The CDR3 DNA reads as TGTGCCAGCAGTCTACAGGGGTGGTTCCCCTACAATGAGCAGTTCTTC. Its translation is CASSLQGWFPYNEQFF.